The 13 T cell receptor beta chains listed next were all sequenced from one sample in a study of identical twins. TCRdb reprocessed the 5' RACE reads with MiXCR, giving one entry per CDR3 protein. This table has 550,000 to 700,000 distinct CDR3 sequences, more than 9% appearing once. The data were also submitted as part of a second study, on yellow fever vaccine responses in identical twins.

The sequencing sample was made of PBMCs. Receptors originate from a woman aged 18-35 years in good health.

In this sample, this clonotype turned up a few times. This chain links TRBV2 with TRBJ2-6; tentatively, D is TRBD2 (5 bases). The CDR3 consists of 17 residues. V lost 3 bases and J lost 0, with 12 bases in between. The germline gives CDR1 SNHLY, CDR2 FYNNEI. DNA of the CDR3: TGTGCCAGCAGTGATAGAGGGCTAAGCTCTGGGGCCAACGTCCTGACTTTC. This sequence encodes CASSDRGLSSGANVLTF.

The chain couples TRBV5-1 to TRBJ2-1; 12 bases are shared with TRBD1. V was clipped by 4 bases and J by 8 bases; unmatched bases: 4. From germline, CDR1 is SGHRS and CDR2 YFSETQ. The length of the CDR3 is 14 residues. CDR3 sequence (DNA): TGCGCCAGCAGCGGGGACAGGGGGCGGGATGAGCAGTTCTTC. Its protein is CASSGDRGRDEQFF.

V is TRBV4-2 and J is TRBJ2-1; 8 bases align to TRBD2. The length of the CDR3 is 16 residues. Losses at the gene ends were 1 base for V and 7 bases for J; bases not matched to a gene: 9. Germline values: CDR1 LGHNA, CDR2 YNFKEQ. The CDR3 protein is CASSQGGGGSGNEQFF. CDR3 sequence (DNA): TGTGCCAGCAGCCAAGGGGGCGGGGGGTCCGGGAATGAGCAGTTCTTC.

J is TRBJ1-4 and V is TRBV10-3; no reliable D call. Germline-derived CDR1 and CDR2 are ENHRY and SYGVKD. The CDR3 length is 11 residues. CDR3 nucleotides: TGTGCGGTGGGGTCTAATGAAAAACTGTTTTTT. It translates to CAVGSNEKLFF.

This clonotype was observed at least ten times. This chain uses TRBV6-1 with TRBJ2-3, with D maybe TRBD1 (6 bases). V was clipped by 5 bases and J by 6 bases, with 15 bases between them. Germline V CDR1 and CDR2: MNHNS, SASEGT. CDR3 length: 14 residues. DNA of the CDR3: TGTGCCAGCAGTCAACAGGGTCTGGCGGATACGCAGTATTTT. This translates into CASSQQGLADTQYF.

This clonotype was seen only once. The chain uses TRBV10-3 and TRBJ2-2; D call uncertain. Germline V gives CDR1 ENHRY, CDR2 SYGVKD. Trimming shortened V by 6 bases and J by 0 bases, and 14 bases separated the two germline ends. The CDR3 runs 16 residues. This CDR3 is CAIRVGLSANTGELFF. In DNA form, the CDR3 reads TGTGCCATCAGGGTCGGGCTATCGGCGAACACCGGGGAGCTGTTTTTT.

Regarding this clonotype: Being one base from a much bigger clone, this may be a read error. The CDR3 nucleotides are TGCGCCAGCAGCTGCGGGACAGGCCTTACCTACGAGCAGTACTTC. As protein: CASSCGTGLTYEQYF. The chain combines TRBV5-1 with TRBJ2-7, with 8 bases lining up with TRBD1. CDR1 is SGHRS and CDR2 is YFSETQ in the germline V gene. The CDR3 runs 15 residues. Germline trimming cut 3 bases from V and 2 bases from J; bases unmatched to any gene: 7.

This clonotype was counted many times. The chain carries TRBV7-2 and TRBJ1-1; D gene ambiguous. V shed 2 bases and J shed 0 bases, with 4 bases lying between them. CDR1 SGHTA and CDR2 FQGNSA come from the germline V gene. The CDR3 spans 13 residues. CDR3 nucleotides: TGTGCCAGCAGCTTACGGATGAACACTGAAGCTTTCTTT. It specifies CASSLRMNTEAFF.

This chain joins TRBV12-3 or TRBV12-4 and TRBJ2-3; D is ambiguous. The CDR3 covers 14 residues. V lost 1 base, J lost 1 base, and 6 bases lay in between. The chain's CDR3 is CASSLDLRTDTQYF. Written as DNA, the CDR3 is TGTGCCAGCAGTTTAGACCTGCGCACAGATACGCAGTATTTT.

The table lists this clonotype with many counts. V and J are TRBV12-3 or TRBV12-4 and TRBJ2-3; 8 bases line up with TRBD2. This CDR3 comprises 15 residues. V lost 6 bases and J lost 5; bases outside the gene matches: 10. CDR3 nucleotide sequence: TGTGCCAGCAGAATTTACGGGGGGGCAGGAGATACGCAGTATTTT. Translated, it gives CASRIYGGAGDTQYF.

A few counts support this clonotype. This CDR3 is CASSEVADGDTQYF. The CDR3 nucleotides are TGTGCCAGCAGCGAAGTGGCTGATGGGGATACGCAGTATTTT. The rearrangement uses TRBV11-2 and TRBJ2-3; D is ambiguous. From germline, CDR1 is SGHAT and CDR2 FQNNGV. Deletions cut 5 bases from V and 6 bases from J, with 15 bases between. The CDR3 extends over 14 amino acids. Using reference TRBV11-2 and TRBJ2-3 for the parts outside the CDR3, the full variable domain is EAGVAQSPRYKIIEKRQSVAFWCNPISGHATLYWYQQILGQGPKLLIQFQNNGVVDDSQLPKDRFSAERLKGVDSTLKIQPAKLEDSAVYLCASSEVADGDTQYFGPGTRLTVL.

This clonotype was observed a few times. V is TRBV12-3 or TRBV12-4 and J is TRBJ2-7; D call uncertain. The CDR3 is 14 amino acids. Trimming pared 3 bases from V and 4 bases from J, leaving 13 bases between. The CDR3 DNA reads as TGTGCCAGCAGTTTCGACGATGTAGTGTACGAGCAGTACTTC. Its protein is CASSFDDVVYEQYF.

The chain has TRBV5-1 and TRBJ1-1; D may be TRBD1 (5 bases). V was trimmed by 1 base and J by 0 bases, leaving 16 bases between them. The CDR3 sequence is 17 residues long. Germline CDR1 is SGHRS and CDR2 is YFSETQ. DNA of the CDR3: TGCGCCAGCAGCTTGTTTGGGGGGACGGGACTGAACACTGAAGCTTTCTTT. Translating gives CASSLFGGTGLNTEAFF. Supplemented by reference TRBV5-1 and TRBJ1-1, the full variable domain reads KAGVTQTPRYLIKTRGQQVTLSCSPISGHRSVSWYQQTPGQGLQFLFEYFSETQRNKGNFPGRFSGRQFSNSRSEMNVSTLELGDSALYLCASSLFGGTGLNTEAFFGQGTRLTVV.